This T cell receptor (beta chain) was sequenced for a study of spatial heterogeneity in lung cancer. Study-wide findings and caveats: Mutation tallies in tumors tracked expanded intratumoral alpha and beta TCR counts.

The germline CDR1 and CDR2 sequences are MDHEN and SYDVKM. V dropped 6 bases and J dropped 10 bases, with 24 bases sitting between them. The CDR3 extends over 15 amino acids. By sample share, this clonotype is large. Its specificity is not known. TCRdb fed the 5' RACE reads into MiXCR, producing one record per CDR3 protein. The sample includes around 730 distinct CDR3 sequences, around 35% of them seen just once. Time point meaning: sample taken at primary tumor resection. The sequence came from a male donor with early-stage non-small cell lung cancer. Sequences were derived from lung tumor tissue, sampled at surgery. The chain has TRBV28 and TRBJ2-5; D remains unclear. CDR3 nucleotide sequence: TGTGCCAGCAGCTCCAGCGCTTCCTCCAAGGGTGACCAGTACTTC. It encodes CASSSSASSKGDQYF.